This paragraph covers one T cell receptor beta chain sequence. Its cognate antigen is unknown. Within the sample, other DNA sequences also encode this same CDR3. Division of CD4+ cells produced a CD45RA+ naive subset and a CD45RA-negative memory subset. These data originate in a study of shared clonotypes between healthy human individuals. Study information: Per donor, three plates held CD4 naive cells, three held CD4 memory, two held CD8 naive and one held CD8 memory.

Study-level results: Naive CD4 clonotypes overlapped across a handful of donors at around 4.8%. Naive subsets, compared against memory subsets, generally had larger estimated richness values.

Germline trimming cut 2 bases from V and 0 bases from J; bases unmatched to any gene: 2. The CDR3 runs 15 residues. Germline loops: CDR1 KGHSH, CDR2 LQKENI. Sequencing used immunoSEQ multiplex PCR; TCRdb keeps in-frame clones, though not all of them. The table has some 1,100,000 clones, roughly 74% seen once. V gene TRBV18 combines with J gene TRBJ1-1; TRBD1 aligns across 8 bases. Sequenced sample: memory CD4+ T cells from PBMCs. Subset of the sample: CD45RA-negative fraction. The TCR originated in a man aged 18 to 35 in good health. Some clones in this sample may be carry-over from other donors' samples. The CDR3 DNA is TGTGCCAGCTCACCAGGGACAGGAATGAACACTGAAGCTTTCTTT. Translated: CASSPGTGMNTEAFF.